Listed below are T cell receptor beta chains from one sample, sequenced in a study of T cells in Graves' hyperthyroidism and ophthalmopathy. TCRdb itself ran the multiplex PCR reads through MiXCR, one entry per CDR3 protein. The data contain about 290,000 distinct CDR3 sequences, over 15% of them seen just once; the ten biggest clones take up around 58%. Input material: blood. These receptors all stem from a woman aged 60 to 75 with Graves' ophthalmopathy. Both conserved end residues are part of each CDR3. D genes are given only for firm matches. Not every row has a clone size; where given, it reads once, few, many or a size class.

TRBJ2-3,TRBV15,NA,NA,CATSRDYSDTQYF,TGTGCCACCAGCAGAGATTATAGCGATACGCAGTATTTT
TRBJ2-2,TRBV7-9,once,TRBD1,CASSLWTGSDTGELFF,TGTGCCAGCAGCTTATGGACAGGGTCCGACACCGGGGAGCTGTTTTTT
TRBJ2-7,TRBV7-2,NA,TRBD2,CATSGTSSYEQYF,TGTGCCACATCCGGGACTAGCTCCTACGAGCAGTACTTC
TRBJ1-2,TRBV25-1,few,NA,CASSEWRVYGYTF,TGTGCCAGCAGTGAATGGAGGGTCTATGGCTACACCTTC
TRBJ1-2,TRBV6-1,many,NA,CASSSLTGKEDNYGYTF,TGTGCCAGCAGTTCCCTAACAGGGAAGGAAGATAACTATGGCTACACCTTC
TRBJ1-5,TRBV6-1,NA,NA,CASSQGGQPNQPQHF,TGTGCCAGCAGTCAGGGCGGGCAACCCAATCAGCCCCAGCATTTT
TRBJ2-1,TRBV18,few,TRBD2,CASSPGLAGFHNEQFF,TGTGCCAGCTCACCGGGACTAGCGGGATTCCACAATGAGCAGTTCTTC
TRBJ2-1,TRBV10-2,NA,NA,CASKQGTYNEQFF,TGCGCCAGCAAACAGGGTACCTACAATGAGCAGTTCTTC
TRBJ2-7,TRBV7-9,NA,NA,CASSPPLYEQYF,TGTGCCAGCAGCCCTCCTCTCTACGAGCAGTACTTC
TRBJ1-4,TRBV11-2,many,TRBD1,CASSFSGQGTKLFF,TGTGCCAGCAGCTTTAGCGGACAGGGTACAAAACTGTTTTTT
TRBJ1-5,TRBV12-5,many,NA,CASGLVLSGGNQPQHF,TGTGCTAGTGGTTTGGTACTGAGTGGTGGCAATCAGCCCCAGCATTTT
TRBJ1-1,TRBV2,few,NA,CASSVIRVGGGEAFF,TGTGCCAGCAGTGTCATCCGGGTAGGGGGGGGTGAAGCTTTCTTT
TRBJ2-1,TRBV7-2,many,NA,CASSKGTNNEQFF,TGTGCCAGCAGCAAAGGGACCAACAATGAGCAGTTCTTC
TRBJ1-5,TRBV20-1,many,NA,CSARDSRNSNQPQHF,TGCAGTGCTAGAGATAGCAGGAATAGCAATCAGCCCCAGCATTTT
TRBJ1-6,TRBV6-4,NA,NA,CASSAWAGDNSPLHF,TGTGCCAGCAGTGCCTGGGCAGGGGATAATTCACCCCTCCACTTT
TRBJ1-3,TRBV9,NA,NA,CASSEGSGNTIYF,TGTGCCAGCAGCGAGGGCTCTGGAAACACCATATATTTT
TRBJ2-6,TRBV6-8,few,NA,CASRTAGVNVLTF,TGTGCCAGCCGGACAGCTGGGGTCAACGTCCTGACTTTC
TRBJ1-2,TRBV5-4,few,NA,CASSLGPTANYGYTF,TGTGCCAGCAGCTTGGGGCCCACCGCTAACTATGGCTACACCTTC
TRBJ2-7,TRBV28,many,NA,CASSFQGYEQYF,TGTGCCAGCAGTTTCCAGGGTTACGAGCAGTACTTC
TRBJ2-3,TRBV9,few,TRBD2,CASSVEHGRAQYF,TGTGCCAGCAGCGTAGAACACGGGAGGGCGCAGTATTTT
TRBJ2-3,TRBV19,many,NA,CASSINSRSWDTQYF,TGTGCCAGTAGTATTAATAGCAGGAGTTGGGATACGCAGTATTTT
TRBJ2-1,TRBV10-3,NA,NA,CAISEPTSRAAALKQFF,TGTGCCATCAGTGAGCCGACGAGCCGGGCAGCCGCTCTTAAGCAGTTCTTC
TRBJ1-4,TRBV6-2/TRBV6-3,many,NA,CASSSPPGGYDEKLFF,TGTGCCAGCAGTTCTCCACCCGGAGGATATGATGAAAAACTGTTTTTT
TRBJ2-7,TRBV20-1,many,NA,CSARDRRGYEQYF,TGCAGTGCTAGGGACCGCCGGGGGTATGAGCAGTACTTC
TRBJ2-1,TRBV20-1,many,NA,CSATGTHYNEQFF,TGCAGTGCAACCGGGACTCACTACAATGAGCAGTTCTTC
TRBJ2-6,TRBV24-1,few,NA,CAPHIDRLSSGANVLTF,TGTGCCCCCCACATAGACAGACTAAGCTCTGGGGCCAACGTCCTGACTTTC
TRBJ2-2,TRBV10-3,many,TRBD1,CAIRQGSNTGELFF,TGTGCCATCCGACAGGGCTCGAACACCGGGGAGCTGTTTTTT
TRBJ2-1,TRBV29-1,few,TRBD1,CSVDSPHRDSYYNEQFF,TGCAGCGTTGATAGTCCTCATAGGGACAGCTACTACAATGAGCAGTTCTTC
TRBJ2-7,TRBV6-1,NA,TRBD2,CASTGLAGGTYEQYF,TGTGCCAGCACCGGACTAGCGGGAGGGACCTACGAGCAGTACTTC
TRBJ2-7,TRBV19,NA,TRBD2,CASSMGLAVEQYF,TGTGCCAGTAGTATGGGACTAGCGGTCGAGCAGTACTTC
TRBJ2-7,TRBV6-1,many,TRBD2,CASSPGTSFTYEQYF,TGTGCCAGCAGCCCCGGGACTAGCTTTACCTACGAGCAGTACTTC
TRBJ1-1,TRBV2,many,NA,CASSSTGQTEAFF,TGTGCCAGCAGTTCGACCGGACAGACTGAAGCTTTCTTT
TRBJ2-2,TRBV7-9,few,TRBD1,CASSIQGASGTGELFF,TGTGCCAGCAGCATACAGGGGGCCTCGGGCACCGGGGAGCTGTTTTTT
TRBJ1-4,TRBV18,many,NA,CASSPTGTNEKLFF,TGTGCCAGCTCACCAACAGGGACTAATGAAAAACTGTTTTTT
TRBJ1-5,TRBV10-3,few,NA,CAISEFQGSSNQPQHF,TGTGCCATCAGTGAGTTCCAGGGGTCGAGCAATCAGCCCCAGCATTTT
TRBJ2-5,TRBV5-4,NA,NA,CASSRSGETQYF,TGTGCCAGCAGCCGATCCGGGGAGACCCAGTACTTC
TRBJ1-6,TRBV12-5,many,NA,CASGLHASPLHF,TGTGCTAGTGGTTTACATGCTTCACCCCTCCACTTT
TRBJ1-1,TRBV5-5,NA,TRBD1,CASSSGTGGWTEAFF,TGTGCCAGCAGCTCGGGGACAGGGGGGTGGACTGAAGCTTTCTTT
TRBJ2-5,TRBV7-9,many,NA,CASSSGTTQYF,TGTGCCAGCAGCTCAGGGACGACCCAGTACTTC
TRBJ1-5,TRBV7-2,many,NA,CASSLESTRPNQPQHF,TGTGCCAGCAGCTTAGAATCGACACGGCCGAATCAGCCCCAGCATTTT
TRBJ2-7,TRBV6-1,many,NA,CASSPSPGRYYEQYF,TGTGCCAGCAGTCCAAGCCCCGGCAGATACTACGAGCAGTACTTC